The clone carrying this TCR beta chain was observed at least ten times. Bone marrow was sampled from every patient at the time of active disease. This entry belongs to a study of read filtering for tumor transcriptome and immune sequencing. Study in general: Patients were approximately 17 male and about 14 female, mean age 65.9 years, range about 45 to 85.

Molecular barcoded adaptors covering alpha/delta and beta/gamma chains were used on roughly 400 ng RNA. MiXCR, run by TCRdb on the reads, gives a single entry per CDR3 protein. The data hold tens of thousands of distinct CDR3 sequences, with 20% to 25% observed a single time. V was pared by 5 bases and J by 5 bases, with 4 bases of the junction left unmatched. The germline V gene has CDR1 MDHEN and CDR2 SYDVKM. CDR3 length: 13 amino acids. This chain joins TRBV28 and TRBJ1-2, with 8 bases lining up with TRBD1. Specimen: a population of CD138-negative cells sorted from bone marrow. The source of this sequence is a donor aged 40 or older with multiple myeloma. CDR3 in DNA: TGTGCCAGCAGTCTTACAGGGGGGTATGGCTACACCTTC. Protein product: CASSLTGGYGYTF.